This is a list of T cell receptor beta chains from one sample in a study of CD8+ T cells in alopecia areata. TCRdb's table, derived via immunoSEQ multiplex PCR, lists solely in-frame clones and lacks some. The sample includes 100,000 to 150,000 clones, around 60% of them seen just once. This sample comprised CD4+ T cells sorted from blood, obtained at week 0. These receptors all stem from a human donor with alopecia areata. The CDR3 runs from the conserved cysteine through the conserved F or W. Fields, in order: clone size, D gene, J gene, V gene, CDR3 DNA, CDR3 protein. D genes are given only for firm matches. Clone size is given for some rows only: seen once, a few or many times, or a class if the clone is expanded.

abundance: few
d_gene: TRBD1
j_gene: TRBJ1-4
v_gene: TRBV15
CDR3nt: TGTGCCACCAGCCCACGGGACAGGGAAAAACTGTTTTTT
CDR3aa: CATSPRDREKLFF

abundance: .
d_gene: .
j_gene: TRBJ1-5
v_gene: TRBV9
CDR3nt: TGTGCCAGCAGCGTAGTGATAGGGGCGTTTAGCAATCAGCCCCAGCATTTT
CDR3aa: CASSVVIGAFSNQPQHF

abundance: .
d_gene: .
j_gene: TRBJ2-7
v_gene: TRBV28
CDR3nt: TGTGCCAGCAGTGAGCCTCGACAGGCCCCAGGGGGGTTC
CDR3aa: CASSEPRQAPGGF

abundance: .
d_gene: .
j_gene: TRBJ2-3
v_gene: TRBV2
CDR3nt: TGTGCCAGCAGTGGACGGGCTCCCCCAGATACGCAGTATTTT
CDR3aa: CASSGRAPPDTQYF

abundance: .
d_gene: .
j_gene: TRBJ2-5
v_gene: TRBV19
CDR3nt: TGTGCCAGTAGTATATCCCGGGAGACCCAGTACTTC
CDR3aa: CASSISRETQYF

abundance: .
d_gene: TRBD1
j_gene: TRBJ1-5
v_gene: TRBV9
CDR3nt: TGTGCCAGCAGCGTAGGGGACAGGTTACATCAGCCCCAGCATTTT
CDR3aa: CASSVGDRLHQPQHF

abundance: few
d_gene: .
j_gene: TRBJ1-1
v_gene: TRBV2
CDR3nt: TGTGCCAGCAGTGAGGGGGGGCGAACTGAAGCTTTCTTT
CDR3aa: CASSEGGRTEAFF

abundance: .
d_gene: .
j_gene: TRBJ1-2
v_gene: TRBV9
CDR3nt: TGTGCCAGCAGCGTACAAGGGGACGGTGGCTACACCTTC
CDR3aa: CASSVQGDGGYTF

abundance: .
d_gene: .
j_gene: TRBJ2-2
v_gene: TRBV7-9
CDR3nt: TGTGCCAGCAGCTTTAATGTCGCGTATTCCACCGGGGAGCTGTTTTTT
CDR3aa: CASSFNVAYSTGELFF

abundance: few
d_gene: TRBD2
j_gene: TRBJ2-7
v_gene: TRBV4-1
CDR3nt: TGCGCCAGCAGCCAAAACCCTTCGGCGGGGGGGCGGAGAAGCTCCTACGAGCAGTACTTC
CDR3aa: CASSQNPSAGGRRSSYEQYF

abundance: once
d_gene: TRBD1
j_gene: TRBJ1-1
v_gene: TRBV28
CDR3nt: TGTGCCAGCAGTTGGACAGGGGTGGGCACTGAAGCTTTCTTT
CDR3aa: CASSWTGVGTEAFF

abundance: .
d_gene: .
j_gene: TRBJ2-6
v_gene: TRBV18
CDR3nt: TGTGCCAGCTCACCCTACAGTACAGGGACTGGGGCCAACGTCCTGACTTTC
CDR3aa: CASSPYSTGTGANVLTF

abundance: few
d_gene: TRBD2
j_gene: TRBJ2-1
v_gene: TRBV5-1
CDR3nt: TGCGCCAGCAGCTTGGGTTCTAGCGGGAGGTATGAGCAGTTCTTC
CDR3aa: CASSLGSSGRYEQFF

abundance: .
d_gene: TRBD2
j_gene: TRBJ2-3
v_gene: TRBV23-1
CDR3nt: TGCGCCAGCAGTCCCAATTTTAATAGCGGGAGGTGGACAGATACGCAGTATTTT
CDR3aa: CASSPNFNSGRWTDTQYF

abundance: few
d_gene: .
j_gene: TRBJ1-1
v_gene: TRBV19
CDR3nt: TGTGCCAGTTCGGGGGCTGAAGCTTTCTTT
CDR3aa: CASSGAEAFF

abundance: .
d_gene: .
j_gene: TRBJ1-1
v_gene: TRBV13
CDR3nt: TGTGCCAGCAGCTTATTCCTGGAAGGAGCTTTCTTT
CDR3aa: CASSLFLEGAFF

abundance: few
d_gene: .
j_gene: TRBJ1-1
v_gene: TRBV6-5
CDR3nt: TGTGCCAGCAGCCCCCCAGGGGCGGGTGAAGCTTTCTTT
CDR3aa: CASSPPGAGEAFF

abundance: .
d_gene: .
j_gene: TRBJ2-1
v_gene: TRBV19
CDR3nt: TGTGCCAGTAGTAGAACTCGACAGCATGAGCAGTTCTTC
CDR3aa: CASSRTRQHEQFF

abundance: .
d_gene: TRBD1
j_gene: TRBJ1-1
v_gene: TRBV18
CDR3nt: TGTGCCAGCTCACCGGGACAGGAATACACTGAAGCTTTCTTT
CDR3aa: CASSPGQEYTEAFF

abundance: .
d_gene: .
j_gene: TRBJ2-2
v_gene: TRBV4-2
CDR3nt: TGTGCCAGCAGCCAAGGGGGGTCGAACACCGGGGAGCTGTTTTTT
CDR3aa: CASSQGGSNTGELFF

abundance: .
d_gene: .
j_gene: TRBJ2-6
v_gene: TRBV28
CDR3nt: TGTGCCAGCAGTTTGGAAGGATCTGGGGCCAACGTCCTGACTTTC
CDR3aa: CASSLEGSGANVLTF

abundance: .
d_gene: .
j_gene: TRBJ2-7
v_gene: TRBV6-5
CDR3nt: TGTGCCAGCAGTTCCGACAGGCGATCGGCCGAGCAGTACTTC
CDR3aa: CASSSDRRSAEQYF

abundance: .
d_gene: .
j_gene: TRBJ1-3
v_gene: TRBV7-3
CDR3nt: TGTGCCAGCAGCGTAGCTGGTTCCTCTGGAAACACCATATATTTT
CDR3aa: CASSVAGSSGNTIYF

abundance: .
d_gene: TRBD2
j_gene: TRBJ2-5
v_gene: TRBV9
CDR3nt: TGTGCCAGCAGCAGTAGCGGGGGCCATAGGGAGACCCAGTACTTC
CDR3aa: CASSSSGGHRETQYF

abundance: .
d_gene: .
j_gene: TRBJ2-3
v_gene: TRBV4-3
CDR3nt: TGCGCCAGCAGCCAAGATAGAAGCACAGATACGCAGTATTTT
CDR3aa: CASSQDRSTDTQYF

abundance: .
d_gene: TRBD1
j_gene: TRBJ1-2
v_gene: TRBV7-2
CDR3nt: TGTGCCAGCAGCCCACAGGGGGCGGGTAACTATGGCTACACCTTC
CDR3aa: CASSPQGAGNYGYTF

abundance: .
d_gene: .
j_gene: TRBJ2-2
v_gene: TRBV4-1
CDR3nt: TGCGCCAGCAGCCGCCTTCGAAGGGGCAACACCGGGGAGCTGTTTTTT
CDR3aa: CASSRLRRGNTGELFF

abundance: .
d_gene: TRBD2
j_gene: TRBJ2-3
v_gene: TRBV7-9
CDR3nt: TGTGCCAGCAGCTACGGATCCGGGACTAGCGGACAAGCGCAGTATTTT
CDR3aa: CASSYGSGTSGQAQYF

abundance: .
d_gene: .
j_gene: TRBJ1-1
v_gene: TRBV6-5
CDR3nt: TGTGCCAGCAGCAGAAACACTGAAGCTTTCTTT
CDR3aa: CASSRNTEAFF

abundance: .
d_gene: TRBD2
j_gene: TRBJ2-1
v_gene: TRBV7-8
CDR3nt: TGTGCCAGCAGCACCACTAGCGGGAGTCTTCCTGAGCAGTTCTTC
CDR3aa: CASSTTSGSLPEQFF

abundance: .
d_gene: .
j_gene: TRBJ2-1
v_gene: TRBV6-1
CDR3nt: TGTGCCAGCAGTGTAAATTTTGGGCTATCGGCCCAGTTCTTC
CDR3aa: CASSVNFGLSAQFF

abundance: .
d_gene: TRBD2
j_gene: TRBJ2-1
v_gene: TRBV4-3
CDR3nt: TGCGCCAGCAGCCAAGAGACTAGCGGGGGCCCCCTCAATGAGCAGTTCTTC
CDR3aa: CASSQETSGGPLNEQFF

abundance: once
d_gene: .
j_gene: TRBJ1-1
v_gene: TRBV30
CDR3nt: TGTGCCTGGAGCAGTACAGGGCGTCAGGCGAACACTGAAGCTTTCTTT
CDR3aa: CAWSSTGRQANTEAFF

abundance: .
d_gene: TRBD2
j_gene: TRBJ2-1
v_gene: TRBV5-1
CDR3nt: TGCGCCAGCAGCACGACTAGCGGGAGCGCTGAGCAGTTCTTC
CDR3aa: CASSTTSGSAEQFF

abundance: .
d_gene: .
j_gene: TRBJ1-3
v_gene: TRBV5-6
CDR3nt: TGTGCCAGCAGCTTTGAACTCAACTCTGGAAACACCATATATTTT
CDR3aa: CASSFELNSGNTIYF

abundance: .
d_gene: TRBD1
j_gene: TRBJ1-2
v_gene: TRBV19
CDR3nt: TGTGCCAGTAAGACAATGGGACAGGGGGATGGCTACACCTTC
CDR3aa: CASKTMGQGDGYTF

abundance: few
d_gene: .
j_gene: TRBJ2-3
v_gene: TRBV7-2
CDR3nt: TGTGCCAGCAGCTTAAGCAGGGAGAGCACAGATACGCAGTATTTT
CDR3aa: CASSLSRESTDTQYF